A single sample gave rise to the 30 T cell receptor beta chains below, sequenced in a study of blood T cell repertoires in COVID-19. Method: immunoSEQ multiplex PCR; TCRdb's copy keeps in-frame clones and lacks some. Of around 170,000 clones listed, about 86% were seen once; the top ten hold about 15%. The sample comprised peripheral blood. These receptors came from a man younger than 40 with active or convalescent COVID-19.

The chain has TRBV11-2 and TRBJ2-7; no definite D call. Trimming removed 0 bases from V and 3 bases from J, with 3 bases in between. CDR1 and CDR2 from the germline V gene are SGHAT and FQNNGV. CDR3 size: 12 residues. The CDR3 here is CASSLDLYEQYV. The CDR3 bases are TGTGCCAGCAGCTTAGACCTCTACGAGCAGTACGTC.

The V gene is TRBV28, the J gene TRBJ1-1, with a possible D match to TRBD1 (5 bases). This CDR3 has 14 residues. CDR1 and CDR2 (germline): MDHEN, SYDVKM. Trimming removed 5 bases at V and 4 bases at J, with 14 bases between. The CDR3 region is CASSTTGAGTEAFF. DNA for the CDR3: TGTGCCAGCAGTACCACAGGAGCAGGCACTGAAGCTTTCTTT.

J is TRBJ1-3 and V is TRBV28; 7 bases are a match to TRBD1. Losses at the gene ends were 10 bases for V and 4 bases for J; bases not matched to a gene: 25. The V gene's germline CDR1 is MDHEN and CDR2 SYDVKM. This CDR3 spans 19 amino acids. CDR3 bases: TGTGCCACCCAGTGGGGGACGTGGACAGGCCTCGGTAGGGGAAACACCATATATTTT. Translated: CATQWGTWTGLGRGNTIYF.

This chain uses TRBV28 with TRBJ2-2, with TRBD1 identical over 9 bases. Germline values: CDR1 MDHEN, CDR2 SYDVKM. V lost 4 bases to trimming and J lost 7 bases; unmatched junction nucleotides: 13. The CDR3 contains 17 residues. This chain's CDR3 is CASSSPGTGRRGGELFF. CDR3 in DNA: TGTGCCAGCAGTTCCCCCGGGACAGGGAGGAGGGGCGGGGAGCTGTTTTTT.

This clone appeared once. Here the CDR3 DNA reads TGCGCCAGCAGTGCCGGGACTTTTCGCACAGATACGCAGTATTTT. Translated: CASSAGTFRTDTQYF. This chain uses TRBV10-1 with TRBJ2-3; tentative D call: TRBD2 (6 bases). The CDR3 spans 15 residues. Trimming took 4 bases from V and 1 from J, leaving 12 bases between them. The V gene's germline CDR1 is WNHNN and CDR2 SYGVQD (reference sequence).

The V and J genes are TRBV9 and TRBJ2-3, with TRBD2 matching 8 bases. CDR1 SGDLS and CDR2 YYNGEE come from the germline V gene. V dropped 0 bases and J dropped 6; count of bases not matched to a gene: 12. The CDR3 covers 17 residues. CDR3 sequence: CASSVDGTSGPRDTQYF. The CDR3, as DNA: TGTGCCAGCAGCGTAGATGGTACTAGCGGCCCCCGGGATACGCAGTATTTT.

This clone has only a few counts. The chain links TRBV5-1 to TRBJ2-1; 10 bases are a match to TRBD2. CDR1 SGHRS and CDR2 YFSETQ come from the germline V gene. The CDR3 extends over 17 amino acids. V lost 3 bases to trimming and J lost 6 bases; unmatched junction nucleotides: 12. The DNA of the CDR3 is TGCGCCAGCAGCTCGGGAGGACTAGCGGCGATACTCAATGAGCAGTTCTTC. This gives the protein CASSSGGLAAILNEQFF.

V usage is TRBV6-6 and J usage is TRBJ1-4; 8 bases fit TRBD1. Germline CDR1 is MNHNY and CDR2 is SVGAGI (reference sequence). CDR3 length: 15 amino acids. Trimming at V came to 1 base and at J to 7 bases, leaving 5 bases not matched to a gene. The CDR3 DNA reads TGTGCCAGCAGTTACTTCGGGACAGGAGGTGAAAAACTGTTTTTT. Translated: CASSYFGTGGEKLFF.

The rearrangement uses TRBV15 and TRBJ1-2; tentative D call: TRBD1 (6 bases). This CDR3 is 16 amino acids long. The V end lost 0 bases, the J end lost 7 bases, and 18 bases lay between the germline ends. Germline CDR1 is LNHNV and CDR2 is YYDKDF (reference sequence). CDR3 sequence reads: CATSRDQTGRQRGYTF. The DNA of the CDR3 is TGTGCCACCAGCAGAGATCAAACAGGGAGACAGCGTGGCTACACCTTC.

The CDR3 DNA is TGCGCCAGCAGCCCGGACAGACCCAACTATGGCTACACCTTC. Its translation: CASSPDRPNYGYTF. The chain links TRBV5-1 to TRBJ1-2, with TRBD1 as a possible D gene (6 bases). Germline CDR1 is SGHRS and CDR2 is YFSETQ. CDR3 length: 14 amino acids. V was clipped by 4 bases and J by 2 bases, with 12 bases between them.

V and J are TRBV18 and TRBJ2-5; possibly TRBD1 for D (6 bases). Trimming shortened V by 3 bases and J by 5 bases, and 16 bases separated the two germline ends. This CDR3 is built from 15 residues. Germline loops: CDR1 KGHSH, CDR2 LQKENI. CDR3 DNA sequence: TGTGCCAGCTCACCCGAACCGACAGGTCGCGAGACCCAGTACTTC. Translated, it gives CASSPEPTGRETQYF. Combining the CDR3 with reference TRBV18 and TRBJ2-5 gives the whole variable domain NAGVMQNPRHLVRRRGQEARLRCSPMKGHSHVYWYRQLPEEGLKFMVYLQKENIIDESGMPKERFSAEFPKEGPSILRIQQVVRGDSAAYFCASSPEPTGRETQYFGPGTRLLVL.

This clone has just one count. The chain links TRBV5-6 to TRBJ2-3, with D perhaps TRBD1 (7 bases). The CDR3 length is 18 residues. The V end lost 4 bases, the J end lost 2 bases, and 23 bases lay between the germline ends. Germline CDR1 SGHDT, CDR2 YYEEEE. The CDR3 loop is CASSGTAGTGHNTDTQYF. The CDR3 DNA reads TGTGCCAGCAGCGGGACAGCCGGGACTGGACACAACACAGATACGCAGTATTTT.

This clone has just one count. The V and J genes are TRBV19 and TRBJ2-1; tentative D call: TRBD1 (6 bases). The V gene lost 3 bases and the J gene lost 7 bases, with 10 bases spanning the gap. This CDR3 has 13 residues. The germline V gene has CDR1 LNHDA and CDR2 SQIVND (reference sequence). The CDR3 nucleotides read TGTGCCAGTAGTATCAACAGGGTAAATGAGCAGTTCTTC. Amino acids: CASSINRVNEQFF.

V and J are TRBV5-1 and TRBJ2-5; 10 nucleotides line up with TRBD2. The CDR3 loop spans 18 amino acids. J gave up 4 bases and V 0 bases, and 12 bases lay outside the gene matches. Germline assignment: CDR1 SGHRS and CDR2 YFSETQ. In nucleotides, the CDR3 is TGCGCCAGCAGCTTGGCCGGGGAAAGCGGGAGGGAAAGAGAGACCCAGTACTTC. This encodes CASSLAGESGRERETQYF.

The CDR3 nucleotides are TGTGCCAGCAGAACAGGGAATGGCAATCAGCCCCAGCATTTT. This sequence encodes CASRTGNGNQPQHF. The J gene is TRBJ1-5, the V gene TRBV6-1; possibly TRBD1 for D (6 bases). Germline CDR1 and CDR2: MNHNS and SASEGT. The CDR3 loop spans 14 amino acids. The ends were cut back, 6 bases at V and 2 bases at J, with 11 bases in the middle.

Written as DNA, the CDR3 is TGTGCCAGCAGGGTGGGGCAGGGGGACCCCTACGAGCAGTACGTC. Protein sequence: CASRVGQGDPYEQYV. The rearrangement links TRBV2 to TRBJ2-7, with TRBD1 matching 7 bases. Germline-derived CDR1 and CDR2 are SNHLY and FYNNEI. This CDR3 has 15 residues. Germline trimming cut 6 bases from V and 2 bases from J; bases unmatched to any gene: 10.

The table lists this clone with a few counts. V gene TRBV3-1 (or the pseudogene TRBV3-2) combines with J gene TRBJ1-1; TRBD1 aligns across 9 bases. The CDR3 length is 14 residues. Germline CDR1 and CDR2: LGHDT and YNNKEL (reference sequence). The trim removed 3 bases at V and 1 base at J, leaving 0 bases unmatched. CDR3 nucleotides: TGTGCCAGCAGCCAGGGACAGGGGAACACTGAAGCTTTCTTT. The encoded protein is CASSQGQGNTEAFF.

This clone was seen once. The J gene is TRBJ2-5, the V gene TRBV19, with TRBD1 identical over 7 bases. CDR1 is LNHDA and CDR2 is SQIVND in the germline V gene (reference sequence). V shed 6 bases, J shed 5 bases, and the junction held 9 bases outside the gene matches. CDR3 length: 14 residues. The CDR3 loop reads CASRKSGGVETQYF. CDR3 nucleotide sequence: TGTGCCAGTAGGAAATCAGGGGGTGTGGAGACCCAGTACTTC.

The chain has TRBV10-1 and TRBJ1-1, with D unresolved. The CDR3 has 13 amino acids. Germline V CDR1 and CDR2: WNHNN, SYGVQD (reference sequence). V was trimmed by 3 bases and J by 5 bases, leaving 10 bases between them. The chain's CDR3 is CASSDPAGTEAFF. DNA for the CDR3: TGCGCCAGCAGTGACCCTGCGGGGACTGAAGCTTTCTTT.

CDR3 amino acids: CASSHTGGAYGDEQFF. CDR3 DNA sequence: TGTGCCAGCAGTCACACAGGGGGCGCCTACGGAGATGAGCAGTTCTTC. The chain has TRBV11-3 and TRBJ2-1, with 9 bases that match TRBD1. Germline V gives CDR1 SGHNT, CDR2 YENEEA. The CDR3 spans 16 residues. V lost 6 bases to trimming and J lost 8 bases; unmatched junction nucleotides: 14.

The chain links TRBV13 to TRBJ1-1, with unresolved D. Germline V gives CDR1 PRHDT, CDR2 FYEKMQ (reference sequence). Trimming removed 5 bases from V and 4 bases from J, with 14 bases in between. CDR3 length equals 14 residues. The CDR3 coding sequence is TGTGCCAGCAGCGAAACGCATCGAGGCACTGAAGCTTTCTTT. Its translation: CASSETHRGTEAFF.

The rearrangement uses TRBV18 and TRBJ1-4; no definite D call. The CDR3 runs to 15 residues. Germline-derived CDR1 and CDR2 are KGHSH and LQKENI. With 0 bases removed from V and 5 bases from J, the gap between germline ends came to 10 bases. The CDR3 here is CASSPPGPGNEKLFF. In DNA, the CDR3 is TGTGCCAGCTCACCACCCGGTCCGGGGAATGAAAAACTGTTTTTT.

The chain's CDR3 is CASRNSPGESNQPQHF. CDR3 nucleotide sequence: TGTGCCAGCCGGAATTCACCAGGGGAAAGCAATCAGCCCCAGCATTTT. The chain employs TRBV2 and TRBJ1-5; a possible D gene is TRBD1 (6 bases). The CDR3 is 16 amino acids. Germline lookup yields CDR1 SNHLY and CDR2 FYNNEI. V lost 8 bases and J lost 1, with 18 bases in between.

The J gene is TRBJ1-1, the V gene TRBV2; no clear D. V gave up 4 bases and J gave up 4 bases, with 7 bases separating them. The V gene's germline CDR1 is SNHLY and CDR2 FYNNEI. The CDR3 is 12 amino acids. The CDR3, as DNA: TGTGCCAGCAGTGCCATCGGCACTGAAGCTTTCTTT. It yields the protein CASSAIGTEAFF.

V usage is TRBV11-2 and J usage is TRBJ1-3; D unresolved. This CDR3 spans 16 amino acids. The V and J ends lost 4 bases and 4 bases respectively, with 17 bases between them. Germline values: CDR1 SGHAT, CDR2 FQNNGV. The DNA for the CDR3 is TGTGCCAGCAGCTCCCTGAGGAACCGATCCGGAAACACCATATATTTT. Amino acid sequence: CASSSLRNRSGNTIYF. Variable domain in full (rest from reference TRBV11-2 and TRBJ1-3): EAGVAQSPRYKIIEKRQSVAFWCNPISGHATLYWYQQILGQGPKLLIQFQNNGVVDDSQLPKDRFSAERLKGVDSTLKIQPAKLEDSAVYLCASSSLRNRSGNTIYFGEGSWLTVV.

In nucleotides, the CDR3 is TGTGCCATTCCGCATAGAAGCTGGAGGGTATACGAGCAGTACTTC. This translates into CAIPHRSWRVYEQYF. The V and J genes are TRBV6-4 and TRBJ2-7, with TRBD2 as a possible D gene (6 bases). Per the germline V gene, CDR1 is MRHNA and CDR2 is SNTAGT. V gave up 10 bases and J gave up 4 bases, with 23 bases separating them. This CDR3 has 15 residues.

The chain links TRBV4-1 to TRBJ1-1; possible D gene TRBD1, 6 bases. The germline V and J ends were trimmed by 0 bases and 0 bases, with 11 bases remaining between them. The CDR3 has 16 residues. Per the germline V gene, CDR1 is MGHRA and CDR2 is YSYEKL. The CDR3 nucleotides read TGCGCCAGCAGCCAAGACGGGGACATTCTGAACACTGAAGCTTTCTTT. Translated, it gives CASSQDGDILNTEAFF.

As DNA, the CDR3 is TGTGCCAGCACTAAAAGGGACGGGAGGGCGTATCAGCCCCAGCATTTT. Translating gives CASTKRDGRAYQPQHF. This chain joins TRBV6-6 and TRBJ1-5; a weak D match, TRBD1 (5 bases). Germline V lookup: CDR1 MNHNY, CDR2 SVGAGI (reference sequence). V gave up 7 bases and J gave up 5 bases, with 21 bases separating them. The CDR3 loop spans 16 amino acids.

The chain couples TRBV28 to TRBJ1-3; D uncertain. Germline values: CDR1 MDHEN, CDR2 SYDVKM. The germline V and J ends were trimmed by 6 bases and 0 bases, with 9 bases remaining between them. The CDR3 loop spans 14 amino acids. This CDR3 reads CASSFDISGNTIYF. DNA for the CDR3: TGTGCCAGCAGCTTTGACATCTCTGGAAACACCATATATTTT.

The chain links TRBV5-4 to TRBJ1-4; D call uncertain. CDR3 size: 13 residues. V was shortened by 6 bases and J by 0 bases, with 6 bases between the two germline ends. CDR1 is SGHNT, CDR2 YYREEE, per germline (reference sequence). Written as DNA, the CDR3 is TGTGCCAGCAAGGAGTCAACTAATGAAAAACTGTTTTTT. Translating it yields CASKESTNEKLFF.